This TCR beta chain was identified during a study of blood T cell repertoires in COVID-19. The wider study: The samples span acute and convalescent COVID-19 from the United States, Italy and Spain.

Assignments of participants to cohorts depended upon their own reported clinical history. What the recovered Cohort 3 donors had was two negative PCRs, clearance, or symptom resolution. The CDR3 spans 11 residues. Between the trimmed V and J ends, which lost 5 bases and 1 base, there was a span of 5 bases. Germline CDR1 and CDR2: DFQATT and SNEGSKA (reference sequence). TCRdb's copy holds only in-frame clones and misses some; the assay was immunoSEQ multiplex PCR. The sample yields about 140,000 clones, 75% to 80% seen once. The TCR was taken from a woman between 45 and 60 years old who had recovered from COVID-19. What was sequenced was PBMCs or T cells enriched from blood (not recorded which). This sequence joins TRBV20-1 and TRBJ1-1; D is uncertain. CDR3 nucleotides: TGCAGTGCTCGGGGGAACACTGAAGCTTTCTTT. Encoded protein: CSARGNTEAFF.